The source of this TCR beta chain is a study of cytomegalovirus exposure and HLA in healthy donors. Study results and caveats: For most TCR beta V segments, an earlier analysis put the productive rate at about 90% or about 30% of the time.

This CDR3 is 14 amino acids long. CDR1 and CDR2 from the germline V gene are LNHDA and SQIVND (reference sequence). The J segment lost 2 bases and the V segment lost 6 bases, leaving 3 bases of the junction unmatched. The PCR made use of 60 Vbeta and 13 Jbeta primers. Clones were read by immunoSEQ multiplex PCR, and TCRdb kept only the in-frame ones, dropping some. The sample carries approximately 160,000 clones, 68% recorded once. This clone was counted once. Its target is unknown. The chain uses TRBV19 and TRBJ1-5, with 8 bases fitting TRBD1. The sample was PBMCs. The clonotype was recovered from a man aged 50-59 years in good health and CMV-seronegative. CDR3 loop: CASRETGGNQPQHF. The CDR3 DNA reads as TGTGCCAGTAGGGAGACAGGGGGCAATCAGCCCCAGCATTTT.